This T cell receptor beta chain emerged from a study of response to subunit inactivated influenza vaccine. TCRdb reprocessed the RT-PCR reads with MiXCR, giving one entry per CDR3 protein. The sample gives roughly 540,000 distinct CDR3 sequences, approximately 20% of which show up once; 2.5% to 3% is in the top ten. These data were also filed under a second study, of T cells expressing NK-cell markers. As reported in that work: TCR beta cDNA was made by 5'RACE template switching with UMIs. More than 5 donors showed dominant NKG2C+ clonotypes comprising about 1.0-7.0% of their CD8+ T cells. Whether expanded NKG2C-expressing T cell clones recognize HCMV is unknown.

The clonotype originates from a man between 45 and 60 years old who received an inactivated influenza vaccine. The sequences come from CD4+ T cells sorted from PBMCs, collected approximately 12 days after vaccination.

In DNA, the CDR3 is TGTGCCAGCAGCCAAGATGGTTCCTCTGGAAACACCATATATTTT. Protein product: CASSQDGSSGNTIYF. This chain connects TRBV4-2 to TRBJ1-3; the D is unclear. CDR3 length: 15 amino acids. V lost 0 bases, J lost 0 bases, and 6 bases lay in between. Per germline, CDR1 LGHNA and CDR2 YNFKEQ.